Listed here are 22 T cell receptor beta chains from one sample, sequenced in a study of technical replicates of blood from a handful of donors. Assay used: immunoSEQ multiplex PCR; TCRdb lists only in-frame clones, some missing. The sample consists of about 90,000 clones, over 90% of them appearing once. Specimen: T cells isolated from PBMCs. These receptors all come from a human donor in good health.

The table lists this clone with a count of one. CDR3 sequence reads: CASSTGWGQPQHF. The CDR3 DNA sequence: TGTGCCAGCAGTACAGGGTGGGGTCAGCCCCAGCATTTT. The chain has TRBV2 and TRBJ1-5; perhaps TRBD1 as D (6 bases). The CDR3 is 13 amino acids. The germline gives CDR1 SNHLY, CDR2 FYNNEI. V was clipped by 5 bases and J by 6 bases, with 11 bases between them.

The chain combines TRBV19 with TRBJ1-6; perhaps TRBD1 as D (5 bases). The V gene's germline CDR1 is LNHDA and CDR2 SQIVND (reference sequence). This CDR3 contains 13 residues. Trimming took 4 bases from V and 13 from J, leaving 14 bases between them. CDR3 protein: CASSNVGGAPLHF. CDR3 DNA: TGTGCCAGTAGTAATGTAGGAGGGGCGCCCCTCCACTTT.

The CDR3 reads CASSRGGELFF. CDR3 nucleotides: TGCGCCAGCAGCCGAGGGGGGGAGCTGTTTTTT. The V and J genes are TRBV4-1 and TRBJ2-2, with a possible D match to TRBD2 (5 bases). The CDR3 spans 11 residues. The V end was cut by 4 bases, the J end by 8 bases, with 5 bases between. CDR1 and CDR2 from the germline V gene are MGHRA and YSYEKL.

The chain employs TRBV11-2 and TRBJ1-2; the D gene is possibly TRBD1 (5 bases). From germline, CDR1 is SGHAT and CDR2 FQNNGV. This CDR3 spans 14 amino acids. Trimming cost V 6 bases and J 1 base, with 12 bases left between them. CDR3: CASSRPGVNYGYTF. The CDR3 DNA sequence: TGTGCCAGCAGTCGTCCGGGGGTTAACTATGGCTACACCTTC.

This clone was recorded only once. V gene TRBV9 combines with J gene TRBJ2-3; the D is unclear. V lost 2 bases to trimming and J lost 3 bases, with 7 bases between them. Germline-derived CDR1 and CDR2 are SGDLS and YYNGEE. This CDR3 contains 13 residues. CDR3 region: CASSVGITDTQYF. The CDR3 DNA follows: TGTGCCAGCAGCGTGGGCATAACAGATACGCAGTATTTT.

V is TRBV7-9 and J is TRBJ2-3, with TRBD2 as a possible D gene (5 bases). The CDR3 consists of 14 residues. Germline-derived CDR1 and CDR2 are SEHNR and FQNEAQ (reference sequence). V was clipped by 7 bases and J by 5 bases, with 16 bases between them. The CDR3 region has the DNA TGTGCCAGCATCATAACGACTACCTTAGATACGCAGTATTTT. This gives the protein CASIITTTLDTQYF.

This clone was seen a single time. The V call is TRBV9, the J call TRBJ1-1; D is undetermined. Germline CDR1 is SGDLS and CDR2 is YYNGEE. Deletions cut 0 bases from V and 5 bases from J, with 11 bases between. The CDR3 runs 14 residues. CDR3 DNA sequence: TGTGCCAGCAGCGTAGCAGAGGGTTTGACTGAAGCTTTCTTT. It codes for CASSVAEGLTEAFF.

This chain links TRBV28 with TRBJ1-1; 12 bases line up with TRBD1. Germline V gene lookup returns CDR1 MDHEN and CDR2 SYDVKM. The CDR3 has 18 residues. Germline trimming cut 7 bases from V and 3 bases from J; bases unmatched to any gene: 15. CDR3 residues: CASNGNRGQGASYTEAFF. CDR3 coding DNA: TGTGCCAGCAACGGAAACAGGGGACAGGGGGCTAGTTACACTGAAGCTTTCTTT.

V and J are TRBV28 and TRBJ2-7; 10 bases agree with TRBD1. The CDR3 covers 15 residues. The junction had 7 bases not matched to a gene; V was cut back by 2 bases and J by 6 bases. Germline CDR1 MDHEN, CDR2 SYDVKM. CDR3 DNA sequence: TGTGCCAGCAGTTTAGGGGACAGGGGTCCCCTCGAGCAGTACTTC. Amino acid sequence: CASSLGDRGPLEQYF.

V usage is TRBV4-1 and J usage is TRBJ2-3; 12 bases agree with TRBD2. The germline gives CDR1 MGHRA, CDR2 YSYEKL. The length of the CDR3 is 19 residues. J gave up 3 bases and V 3 bases, and 13 bases lay outside the gene matches. Here the CDR3 reads CASSHPRRLAGGPTDTQYF. The CDR3 DNA reads as TGCGCCAGCAGCCATCCCAGACGGCTAGCGGGGGGGCCGACAGATACGCAGTATTTT.

V is TRBV30 and J is TRBJ1-4; D uncertain. Germline assignment: CDR1 GTSNPN and CDR2 SVGIG (reference sequence). V gave up 1 base and J gave up 11 bases, with 8 bases separating them. The CDR3 has 11 residues. In nucleotides, the CDR3 is TGTGCCTGGAGTGCCCTTGAGAAACTGTTTTTT. It yields the protein CAWSALEKLFF. Supplemented by reference TRBV30 and TRBJ1-4, the full variable domain reads SQTIHQWPATLVQPVGSPLSLECTVEGTSNPNLYWYRQAAGRGLQLLFYSVGIGQISSEVPQNLSASRPQDRQFILSSKKLLLSDSGFYLCAWSALEKLFFGSGTQLSVL.

This sequence joins TRBV29-1 and TRBJ2-7; TRBD2 matches 11 bases. Trimming cost V 7 bases and J 5 bases; bases outside gene matches: 7. Germline V gene data show CDR1 as SQVTM and CDR2 as ANQGSEA. The CDR3 is made up of 13 amino acids. The CDR3 bases are TGCAGCGCCCAACGACTAGCGGGAAACGAGCAGTACTTC. It encodes CSAQRLAGNEQYF.

A single count supports this clone. The chain joins TRBV28 to TRBJ1-1; possible D gene TRBD1, 6 bases. With 3 bases removed from V and 7 bases from J, the gap between germline ends came to 15 bases. From germline, CDR1 is MDHEN and CDR2 SYDVKM. This CDR3 region has 14 residues. The CDR3 DNA reads TGTGCCAGCAGTTTTATGCAGGGGAGGGTTGAAGCTTTCTTT. Its protein is CASSFMQGRVEAFF.

The V call is TRBV19, the J call TRBJ2-7; 8 bases align to TRBD2. The CDR3 is made up of 13 amino acids. The germline V gene encodes CDR1 LNHDA and CDR2 SQIVND (reference sequence). V gave up 3 bases and J gave up 7 bases; unmatched junction bases: 5. DNA for the CDR3: TGTGCCAGTAGTATTGACGGGGGGGGAGAGCAGTACTTC. This gives the protein CASSIDGGGEQYF.

The chain combines TRBV30 with TRBJ2-1; 8 nucleotides line up with TRBD2. V was pared by 7 bases and J by 13 bases, with 9 bases of the junction left unmatched. Germline V gene lookup returns CDR1 GTSNPN and CDR2 SVGIG (reference sequence). The CDR3 consists of 11 residues. The CDR3 region has the DNA TGTGCCTTCCTACCGGGAGGGGTACAGTTCTTC. Translating gives CAFLPGGVQFF. Together with reference TRBV30 and TRBJ2-1, the CDR3 gives the full variable domain: SQTIHQWPATLVQPVGSPLSLECTVEGTSNPNLYWYRQAAGRGLQLLFYSVGIGQISSEVPQNLSASRPQDRQFILSSKKLLLSDSGFYLCAFLPGGVQFFGPGTRLTVL.

V is TRBV2 and J is TRBJ2-3; a possible D gene is TRBD2 (5 bases). This CDR3 has 13 residues. Trimming pared 4 bases from V and 4 bases from J, leaving 9 bases between. The germline V gene encodes CDR1 SNHLY and CDR2 FYNNEI. Here the CDR3 DNA reads TGTGCCAGCAGTGTTCGGACTGCAGATACGCAGTATTTT. This gives the protein CASSVRTADTQYF.

The genes are TRBV5-1 and TRBJ2-1, with D possibly being TRBD2 (5 bases). With 6 bases removed from V and 9 bases from J, the gap between germline ends came to 16 bases. The CDR3 runs 13 residues. The V gene's germline CDR1 is SGHRS and CDR2 YFSETQ. CDR3: CASKAGGVGEQFF. The CDR3 region has the DNA TGCGCCAGCAAGGCGGGTGGTGTAGGTGAGCAGTTCTTC.

In nucleotides, the CDR3 is TGTGCCATTAGGACAGGGGAGTCGGGGTATGGCTACACCTTC. Translated: CAIRTGESGYGYTF. This sequence joins TRBV10-3 and TRBJ1-2; 9 nucleotides match TRBD1. The germline gives CDR1 ENHRY, CDR2 SYGVKD. This CDR3 spans 14 amino acids. V lost 9 bases to trimming and J lost 5 bases; unmatched junction nucleotides: 10.

This sequence joins TRBV5-5 and TRBJ2-7, with TRBD1 matching 7 bases. This CDR3 has 15 residues. The V and J ends lost 0 bases and 3 bases, in that order; junction bases with no gene match: 6. The germline CDR1 and CDR2 sequences are SGHKS and YYEKEE (reference sequence). CDR3 sequence (DNA): TGTGCCAGCAGCTTGGCCGGGACAGAAGTCTACGAGCAGTACTTC. Protein: CASSLAGTEVYEQYF.

The V and J genes are TRBV2 and TRBJ2-7; possible D gene TRBD1, 6 bases. From germline, CDR1 is SNHLY and CDR2 FYNNEI. This CDR3 spans 13 amino acids. V lost 5 bases and J lost 6, with 14 bases in between. The CDR3 coding sequence is TGTGCCAGCAGTCCCGAGACAGGTCGCGAGCAGTACTTC. Its translation is CASSPETGREQYF. Using reference TRBV2 and TRBJ2-7 for the parts outside the CDR3, the full variable domain is EPEVTQTPSHQVTQMGQEVILRCVPISNHLYFYWYRQILGQKVEFLVSFYNNEISEKSEIFDDQFSVERPDGSNFTLKIRSTKLEDSAMYFCASSPETGREQYFGPGTRLTVT.

This chain links TRBV7-9 with TRBJ2-5; a possible D gene is TRBD2 (6 bases). The CDR3 is 14 residues long. With 3 bases removed from V and 2 bases from J, the gap between germline ends came to 10 bases. The V gene's germline CDR1 is SEHNR and CDR2 FQNEAQ (reference sequence). CDR3 bases: TGTGCCAGCAGCTTCGCGGGGATACAAGAGACCCAGTACTTC. This gives the protein CASSFAGIQETQYF.

This clone has only one observation. The V call is TRBV28, the J call TRBJ1-2, with 9 bases aligning to TRBD1. Germline V lookup: CDR1 MDHEN, CDR2 SYDVKM. The trim removed 4 bases at V and 3 bases at J, leaving 15 bases unmatched. CDR3 length: 18 amino acids. CDR3: CASSSPGQGNLYDYGYTF. CDR3 coding DNA: TGTGCCAGCAGTTCCCCGGGACAGGGTAATCTTTACGACTATGGCTACACCTTC.